The clone carrying this T cell receptor beta chain came up many times. TCRbeta library construction was performed incorporating unique molecular identifiers. TCRdb reanalysed the PCR reads using MiXCR and keeps one entry per CDR3 protein. The sample has hundreds of thousands of distinct CDR3 sequences, under 20% seen once. The data belong to a study of T-cell reconstitution after alpha-beta-depleted transplantation in children. CDR1 is SGHRS and CDR2 is YFSETQ in the germline V gene. This CDR3 is built from 18 residues. V lost 0 bases, J lost 3 bases, and 19 bases lay in between. The chain joins TRBV5-1 to TRBJ2-1, with no clear D. The material sequenced was PBMCs, mostly from graft donor cells, taken 360 days after TCRalphabeta/CD19-depleted stem cell transplant. The origin of this receptor is a male patient between 5 and 17 years old who had a stem cell transplant for acute lymphoblastic leukemia, so the T cells may come from the graft donor. CDR3 in DNA: TGCGCCAGCAGCTTGGAGGGTGTAGGCCGGCGGTTCTACAATGAGCAGTTCTTC. It translates to CASSLEGVGRRFYNEQFF. Based on the CDR3 plus reference TRBV5-1 and TRBJ2-1, the full variable domain is KAGVTQTPRYLIKTRGQQVTLSCSPISGHRSVSWYQQTPGQGLQFLFEYFSETQRNKGNFPGRFSGRQFSNSRSEMNVSTLELGDSALYLCASSLEGVGRRFYNEQFFGPGTRLTVL.